These 14 T cell receptor beta chains share one sample of origin, sequenced in a study of technical replicates of blood from several donors (dated by TCRdb to 2016 to 2017). Library construction relied on the immunoSEQ multiplex PCR assay. TCRdb obtained this table from immuneACCESS and retained in-frame rearrangements with V and J assigned. These tables miss some clones; where compared with another copy, unresolved V genes account for less than half of the shortfall, and the remainder is unexplained. The table for this sample lists about 97,000 clones; about 95% of them were counted only once. Of the sample, around 0.31% falls within the top ten clones. The material sequenced was T cells isolated from PBMCs. The origin of the receptors is a human donor in good health.

The chain links TRBV10-1 to TRBJ1-1; TRBD1 might be the D (5 bases). The CDR3 covers 15 residues. CDR1 and CDR2 (germline): WNHNN, SYGVQD (reference sequence). Trimming removed 0 bases at V and 4 bases at J, with 12 bases between. CDR3 amino acids: CASSESTGGSTEAFF. CDR3 DNA sequence: TGCGCCAGCAGTGAGTCGACCGGGGGGAGCACTGAAGCTTTCTTT.

This chain uses TRBV19 with TRBJ1-1, with D possibly TRBD1 on 6 matching bases. CDR1 is LNHDA and CDR2 is SQIVND in the germline V gene (reference sequence). The CDR3 is 17 residues long. V was trimmed by 4 bases and J by 1 base, leaving 19 bases between them. CDR3 sequence: CASSNRVMTRGNTEAFF. CDR3 DNA sequence: TGTGCCAGTAGTAACAGGGTTATGACCCGGGGGAACACTGAAGCTTTCTTT.

The chain combines TRBV29-1 with TRBJ2-7; a possible D gene is TRBD2 (6 bases). Germline V gene data show CDR1 as SQVTM and CDR2 as ANQGSEA. V was clipped by 6 bases and J by 0 bases, with 9 bases between them. The CDR3 has 12 amino acids. The chain's CDR3 is CSVSGGSYEQYF. The CDR3 DNA follows: TGCAGCGTGTCCGGGGGCTCCTACGAGCAGTACTTC.

The genes are TRBV9 and TRBJ2-1; D may be TRBD1 (6 bases). CDR1 and CDR2 (germline): SGDLS, YYNGEE. The CDR3 loop spans 17 amino acids. Trimming shortened V by 4 bases and J by 5 bases, and 22 bases separated the two germline ends. The CDR3 coding sequence is TGTGCCAGCAGCCCACACCAGGACAGACGGCTAGACAATGAGCAGTTCTTC. Its translation is CASSPHQDRRLDNEQFF.

J is TRBJ2-3 and V is TRBV6-4; D not certain. This CDR3 is built from 14 residues. The germline CDR1 and CDR2 sequences are MRHNA and SNTAGT. Between the trimmed V and J ends, which lost 2 bases and 0 bases, there was a span of 6 bases. The CDR3 coding sequence is TGTGCCAGCAGTGACAGTGGCAGCACAGATACGCAGTATTTT. It encodes CASSDSGSTDTQYF.

The chain recombines TRBV2 with TRBJ2-1, with TRBD2 matching over 7 bases. In germline, CDR1 is SNHLY, CDR2 FYNNEI. The V and J ends lost 7 bases and 2 bases, in that order; junction bases with no gene match: 11. CDR3 length equals 16 residues. CDR3 region: CASIVNAGTTYNEQFF. In nucleotides, the CDR3 is TGTGCCAGCATCGTTAACGCGGGGACTACCTACAATGAGCAGTTCTTC. The complete variable domain, with remaining parts taken from reference TRBV2 and TRBJ2-1, reads EPEVTQTPSHQVTQMGQEVILRCVPISNHLYFYWYRQILGQKVEFLVSFYNNEISEKSEIFDDQFSVERPDGSNFTLKIRSTKLEDSAMYFCASIVNAGTTYNEQFFGPGTRLTVL.

The chain is built from TRBV7-3 and TRBJ2-2; 9 bases line up with TRBD2. The germline gives CDR1 SGHTA, CDR2 FQGTGA. The CDR3 runs 16 residues. Germline trimming cut 0 bases from V and 8 bases from J; bases unmatched to any gene: 7. CDR3 amino acids: CASSLTSGSGAGELFF. For the CDR3, the DNA is TGTGCCAGCAGCTTAACTAGCGGGAGCGGCGCGGGGGAGCTGTTTTTT.

On this clone: The junction does not match germline at one end; this may be a read error. The chain is built from TRBV5-5 and TRBJ2-1, with 7 bases identical to TRBD2. The CDR3 is 16 residues long. Per the germline V gene, CDR1 is SGHKS and CDR2 is YYEKEE (reference sequence). The CDR3 sequence: CASSPKAGDAYNEQFF. DNA for the CDR3: TGTGCCAGCAGCCCGAAGGCGGGAGACGCCTATAATGAGCAGTTCTTC.

The rearrangement uses TRBV6-5 and TRBJ2-7, with TRBD2 identical over 10 bases. CDR1 is MNHEY, CDR2 SVGAGI, per germline. The length of the CDR3 is 15 residues. V lost 5 bases and J lost 5; bases outside the gene matches: 9. The CDR3 nucleotides read TGTGCCAGCAGTCCGGGACTAGCGAGCGTCAACGAGCAGTACTTC. This sequence encodes CASSPGLASVNEQYF.

The chain joins TRBV2 to TRBJ2-6, with TRBD1 as a possible D gene (6 bases). The CDR3 is made up of 18 amino acids. The germline V and J ends were trimmed by 3 bases and 1 base, with 16 bases remaining between them. Germline V lookup: CDR1 SNHLY, CDR2 FYNNEI. The CDR3 here is CASSDRGRGLSGANVLTF. As DNA, the CDR3 is TGTGCCAGCAGTGATCGGGGCAGGGGCCTTTCTGGGGCCAACGTCCTGACTTTC.

The rearrangement links TRBV11-2 to TRBJ1-1; D is possibly TRBD1 (5 bases). Germline CDR1 is SGHAT and CDR2 is FQNNGV. V shed 4 bases and J shed 8 bases, with 11 bases lying between them. The CDR3 contains 12 residues. CDR3 protein: CASSWGETEAFF. For the CDR3, the DNA is TGTGCCAGCAGCTGGGGGGAGACAGAAGCTTTCTTT.

The chain combines TRBV5-6 with TRBJ2-2; TRBD2 aligns across 9 bases. The CDR3 runs to 16 residues. V shed 0 bases, J shed 4 bases, and the junction held 4 bases outside the gene matches. CDR1 and CDR2 (germline): SGHDT, YYEEEE. CDR3 in DNA: TGTGCCAGCAGCTTGGGACTAGCGGACGGCACCGGGGAGCTGTTTTTT. Amino acids: CASSLGLADGTGELFF. Together with reference TRBV5-6 and TRBJ2-2, the CDR3 gives the full variable domain: DAGVTQSPTHLIKTRGQQVTLRCSPKSGHDTVSWYQQALGQGPQFIFQYYEEEERQRGNFPDRFSGHQFPNYSSELNVNALLLGDSALYLCASSLGLADGTGELFFGEGSRLTVL.

The chain is built from TRBV7-2 and TRBJ2-1, with D hard to call. The V and J ends lost 1 base and 5 bases respectively, with 12 bases between them. The V gene's germline CDR1 is SGHTA and CDR2 FQGNSA. The CDR3 has 15 amino acids. In DNA, the CDR3 is TGTGCCAGCAGCTTAGACCGCGGTCTTCACAATGAGCAGTTCTTC. It encodes CASSLDRGLHNEQFF.

The V gene is TRBV7-3, the J gene TRBJ2-7; 11 bases are a match to TRBD1. CDR3 length: 15 amino acids. V dropped 1 base and J dropped 5; count of bases not matched to a gene: 4. In germline, CDR1 is SGHTA, CDR2 FQGTGA. CDR3 sequence reads: CASSLSGTGGHEQYF. CDR3 nucleotide sequence: TGTGCCAGCAGCTTAAGCGGGACAGGGGGGCACGAGCAGTACTTC.